This T cell receptor beta chain originates from a study of immune heterogeneity within non-small cell lung tumors (dated by TCRdb to the late 2010s). As for the study more broadly: Histology comprised several squamous cell carcinomas, 9 to 11 non-squamous carcinomas and 1 tumor not otherwise specified. Whole-exome sequencing, RNA-seq and TCR beta repertoire sequencing were combined for multiple spatially distinct regions from each NSCLC tumor so that intratumoral immune heterogeneity could be examined. TCR repertoires were analyzed from fewer than 70 tumor loci of roughly 15 patients, whereas transcriptome data were available for only about 48 loci from approximately eleven patients. Neoantigen binding to each patient's HLA alleles was predicted with netMHCpan-3.0 for mutant peptides of 8 to 11 amino acids.

Ends trimmed: V by 4 bases, J by 5 bases; bases unmatched to a gene: 8. Spanning cysteine to phenylalanine, the CDR3 consists of 16 amino acids. CDR3 DNA is the only sequence kept; it has 48 bases, read in frame from the first base. The germline V gene gives CDR1 as SGHNT and CDR2 as YENEEA. For the TCR template, genomic DNA was extracted from bulk tumor tissue, and approximately 600 ng of gDNA was amplified for each sample. During surgery, multiple biopsies were taken from each primary tumor and placed as far apart as possible within the tumor mass. The study cohort was described as untreated, and patients were newly diagnosed NSCLC cases undergoing curative surgery. The samples came from fewer than 16 patients with newly diagnosed non-small cell lung cancer who were having surgery intended to be curative. The resected tumor masses were reviewed by two independent pathologists. Only high-quality DNA and RNA samples were carried forward to sequencing.

Results and caveats for the whole study, not just this receptor: Within a given patient, the same dominant CDR3B clonotypes showed up repeatedly across loci, although different tumor locations also carried unique high-frequency clones. Local T-cell repertoire clonality showed a statistically significant but moderate positive correlation with local tumor mutational burden (R around 0.34). For the most part, high-frequency TCR beta clonotypes differed from one individual patient to another.

The TCR beta CDR3 region was amplified with a multiplex PCR system whose first round ran for about 9 cycles using 32 V-gene forward primers and 13 J-gene reverse primers. First-round PCR used a QIAGEN Multiplex PCR Kit, and primer sequences were filed in Chinese patent CN105087789A. Illumina universal primers were attached in a second round of PCR run with the Phusion High-Fidelity PCR Kit. Paired-end sequencing of TCR libraries was carried out on the Illumina HiSeq X Ten platform at a read length of 151 bp. As for the authors' bioinformatics: Reads lacking multiplex PCR primers were removed with Cutadapt, read pairs were merged with PEAR, and CDR3 regions were called with MiXCR default settings. Shannon entropy measured repertoire diversity, while clonality was calculated as one minus the Shannon entropy divided by the ln of the count of productive unique sequences. A clonotype counted as a dominant or high-frequency T-cell clone when its frequency was 0.5% or higher. TCRdb applied fastp at Q25 and MiXCR to the public reads, then kept only in-frame beta chains. A single entry per CDR3 protein holds the most common genes and DNA from its merged rows. It is TCRdb's table, rather than the study itself, that gives the V and J calls and clone size. This sample has 9,500 to 13,000 distinct CDR3 sequences in its table, and around 30% of those were observed once. Of the sample, around a fifth falls within the top ten clones.

This clonotype has just a few counts. This receptor's antigen is unknown. The input lacks base qualities; no much larger clone sits a single base away. The sample consisted of lung tumor tissue. The chain was built from TRBV11-3 and TRBJ2-5; a stretch of 12 junction bases matches TRBD2. This TCR came from a woman aged 45-65 years with non-small cell lung cancer. The DNA reads as follows: TGTGCCAGCAGCTCCTGGACTAGCGGGGTGGGGGAGACCCAGTACTTC. Protein translation: CASSSWTSGVGETQYF.